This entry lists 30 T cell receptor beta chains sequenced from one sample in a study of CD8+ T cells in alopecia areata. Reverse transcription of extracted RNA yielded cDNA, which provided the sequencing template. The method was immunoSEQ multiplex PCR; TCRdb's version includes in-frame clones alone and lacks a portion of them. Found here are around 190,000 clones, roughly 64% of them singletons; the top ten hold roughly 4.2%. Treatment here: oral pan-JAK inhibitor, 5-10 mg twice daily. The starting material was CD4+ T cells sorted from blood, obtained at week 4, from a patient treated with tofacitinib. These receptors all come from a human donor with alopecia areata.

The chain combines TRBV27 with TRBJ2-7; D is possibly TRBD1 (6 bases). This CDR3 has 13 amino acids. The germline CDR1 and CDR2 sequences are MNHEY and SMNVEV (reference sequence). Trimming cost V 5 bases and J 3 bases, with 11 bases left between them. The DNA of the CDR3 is TGTGCCAGCAGTAAGGGGGAATTCTACGAGCAGTACTTC. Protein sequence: CASSKGEFYEQYF.

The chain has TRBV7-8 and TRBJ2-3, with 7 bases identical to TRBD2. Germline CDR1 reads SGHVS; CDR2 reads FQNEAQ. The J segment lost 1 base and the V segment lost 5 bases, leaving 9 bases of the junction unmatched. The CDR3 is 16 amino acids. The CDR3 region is CASSRPIAGRTDTQYF. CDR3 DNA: TGTGCCAGCAGCCGACCAATAGCGGGTCGCACAGATACGCAGTATTTT.

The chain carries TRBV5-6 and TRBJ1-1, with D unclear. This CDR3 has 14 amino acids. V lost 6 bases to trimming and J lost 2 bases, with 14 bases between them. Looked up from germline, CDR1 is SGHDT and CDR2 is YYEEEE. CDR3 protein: CASTFAGRNTEAFF. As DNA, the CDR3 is TGTGCCAGCACGTTCGCGGGGAGAAACACTGAAGCTTTCTTT.

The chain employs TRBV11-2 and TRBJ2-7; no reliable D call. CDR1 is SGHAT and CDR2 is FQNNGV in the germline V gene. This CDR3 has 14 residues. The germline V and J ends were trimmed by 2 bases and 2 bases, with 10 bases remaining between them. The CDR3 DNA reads TGTGCCAGCAGCTTATCCAGGAGAGCCTACGAGCAGTACTTC. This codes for CASSLSRRAYEQYF.

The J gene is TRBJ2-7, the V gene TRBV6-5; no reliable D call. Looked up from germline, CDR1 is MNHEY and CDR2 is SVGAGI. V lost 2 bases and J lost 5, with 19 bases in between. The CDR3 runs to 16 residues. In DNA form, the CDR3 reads TGTGCCAGCAGTTACACTCGCCAAAGTTCCCCGGACGAGCAGTACTTC. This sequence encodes CASSYTRQSSPDEQYF.

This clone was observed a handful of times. CDR3 DNA: TGTGCCAGCAGCTTGGAGACTGAAGCTTTCTTT. Its protein product is CASSLETEAFF. The chain uses TRBV7-9 and TRBJ1-1; D gene uncertain. CDR3 length: 11 amino acids. The V gene's germline CDR1 is SEHNR and CDR2 FQNEAQ (reference sequence). The V gene lost 3 bases and the J gene lost 5 bases, with 4 bases spanning the gap.

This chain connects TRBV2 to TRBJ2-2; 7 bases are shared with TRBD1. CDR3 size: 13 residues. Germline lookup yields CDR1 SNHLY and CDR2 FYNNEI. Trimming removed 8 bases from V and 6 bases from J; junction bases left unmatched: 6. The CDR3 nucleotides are TGTGCCAGCGGGGGAGACAGGGCCGGGGAGCTGTTTTTT. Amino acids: CASGGDRAGELFF.

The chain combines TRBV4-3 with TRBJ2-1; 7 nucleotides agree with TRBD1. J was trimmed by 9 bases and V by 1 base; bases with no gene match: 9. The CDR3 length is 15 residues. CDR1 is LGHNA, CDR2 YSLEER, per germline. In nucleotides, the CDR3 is TGCGCCAGCAGCCAAGCAGACAGGGATTCGGCTGAGCAGTTCTTC. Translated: CASSQADRDSAEQFF.

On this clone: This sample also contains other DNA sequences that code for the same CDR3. CDR3 bases: TGTGCCTGGAGTGTCCAGGGTAATACTGAAGCTTTCTTT. Its translation is CAWSVQGNTEAFF. The chain is built from TRBV30 and TRBJ1-1; a weak D match, TRBD1 (5 bases). CDR1 is GTSNPN and CDR2 is SVGIG in the germline V gene (reference sequence). The CDR3 spans 13 residues. V gave up 0 bases and J gave up 5 bases, with 10 bases separating them.

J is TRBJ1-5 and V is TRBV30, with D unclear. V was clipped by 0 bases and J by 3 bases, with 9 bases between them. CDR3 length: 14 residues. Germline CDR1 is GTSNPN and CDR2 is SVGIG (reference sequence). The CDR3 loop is CAWSVSGFNQPQHF. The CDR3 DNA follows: TGTGCCTGGAGTGTCTCGGGGTTCAATCAGCCCCAGCATTTT.

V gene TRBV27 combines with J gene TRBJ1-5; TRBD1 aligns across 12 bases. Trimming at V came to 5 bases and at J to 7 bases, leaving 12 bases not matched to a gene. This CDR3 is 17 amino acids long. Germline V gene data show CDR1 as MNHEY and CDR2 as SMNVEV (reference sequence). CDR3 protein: CASSPGPGQGAVQPQHF. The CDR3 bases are TGTGCCAGCAGTCCTGGGCCGGGACAGGGGGCAGTCCAGCCCCAGCATTTT.

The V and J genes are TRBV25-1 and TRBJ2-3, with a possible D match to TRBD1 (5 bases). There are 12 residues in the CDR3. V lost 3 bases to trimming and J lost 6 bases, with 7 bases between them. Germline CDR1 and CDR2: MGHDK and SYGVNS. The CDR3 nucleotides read TGTGCCAGCAGTGAGGGGCTCGATACGCAGTATTTT. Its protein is CASSEGLDTQYF.

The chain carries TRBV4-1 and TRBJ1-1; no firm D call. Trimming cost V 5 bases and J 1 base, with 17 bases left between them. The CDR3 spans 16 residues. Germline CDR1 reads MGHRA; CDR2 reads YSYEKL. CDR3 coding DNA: TGCGCCAGCAGCACTTCCTCCCGATCTTCGAACACTGAAGCTTTCTTT. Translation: CASSTSSRSSNTEAFF.

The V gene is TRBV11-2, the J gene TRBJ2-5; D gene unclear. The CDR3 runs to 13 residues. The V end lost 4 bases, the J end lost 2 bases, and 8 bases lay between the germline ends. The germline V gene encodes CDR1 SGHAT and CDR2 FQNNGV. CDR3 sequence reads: CASSYDLQETQYF. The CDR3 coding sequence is TGTGCCAGCAGCTATGACTTGCAAGAGACCCAGTACTTC. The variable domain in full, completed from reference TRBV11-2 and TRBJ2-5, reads EAGVAQSPRYKIIEKRQSVAFWCNPISGHATLYWYQQILGQGPKLLIQFQNNGVVDDSQLPKDRFSAERLKGVDSTLKIQPAKLEDSAVYLCASSYDLQETQYFGPGTRLLVL.

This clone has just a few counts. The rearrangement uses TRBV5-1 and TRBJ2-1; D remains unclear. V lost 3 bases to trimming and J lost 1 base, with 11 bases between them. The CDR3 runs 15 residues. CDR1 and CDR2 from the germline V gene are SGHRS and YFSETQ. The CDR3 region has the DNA TGCGCCAGCAGCTCCGGGCAGTGGTCCTACAATGAGCAGTTCTTC. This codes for CASSSGQWSYNEQFF. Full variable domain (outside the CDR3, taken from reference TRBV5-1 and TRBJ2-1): KAGVTQTPRYLIKTRGQQVTLSCSPISGHRSVSWYQQTPGQGLQFLFEYFSETQRNKGNFPGRFSGRQFSNSRSEMNVSTLELGDSALYLCASSSGQWSYNEQFFGPGTRLTVL.

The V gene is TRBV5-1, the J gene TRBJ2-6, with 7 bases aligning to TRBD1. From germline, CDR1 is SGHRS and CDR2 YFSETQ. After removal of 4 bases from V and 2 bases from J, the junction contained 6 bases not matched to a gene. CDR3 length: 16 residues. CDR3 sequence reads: CASSGDRAPGANVLTF. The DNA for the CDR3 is TGCGCCAGCAGCGGGGACAGAGCGCCTGGGGCCAACGTCCTGACTTTC.

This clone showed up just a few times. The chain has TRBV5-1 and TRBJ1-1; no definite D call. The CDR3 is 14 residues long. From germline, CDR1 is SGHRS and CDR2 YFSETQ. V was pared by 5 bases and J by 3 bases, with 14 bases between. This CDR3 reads CASRRSTIDTEAFF. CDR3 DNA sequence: TGCGCCAGCAGGCGGAGCACGATTGACACTGAAGCTTTCTTT.

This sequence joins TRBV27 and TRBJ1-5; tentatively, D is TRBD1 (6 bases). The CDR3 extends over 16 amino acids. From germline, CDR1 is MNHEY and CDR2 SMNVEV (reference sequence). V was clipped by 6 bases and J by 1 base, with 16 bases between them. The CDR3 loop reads CASSPVGGLSNQPQHF. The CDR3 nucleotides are TGTGCCAGCAGCCCAGTAGGGGGACTAAGCAATCAGCCCCAGCATTTT.

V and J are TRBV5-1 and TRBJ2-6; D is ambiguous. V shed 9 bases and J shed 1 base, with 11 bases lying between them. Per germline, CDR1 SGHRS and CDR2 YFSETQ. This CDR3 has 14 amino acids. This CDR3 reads CATTMDSGANVLTF. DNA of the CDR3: TGCGCCACCACTATGGATTCTGGGGCCAACGTCCTGACTTTC.

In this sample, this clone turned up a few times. In nucleotides, the CDR3 is TGTGCCCGGTTGGCCCAATGGAGGTACTTC. Encoded protein: CARLAQWRYF. This sequence joins TRBV27 and TRBJ2-4, with D uncertain. CDR3 size: 10 residues. Trimming pared 11 bases from V and 15 bases from J, leaving 17 bases between. Per the germline V gene, CDR1 is MNHEY and CDR2 is SMNVEV (reference sequence).

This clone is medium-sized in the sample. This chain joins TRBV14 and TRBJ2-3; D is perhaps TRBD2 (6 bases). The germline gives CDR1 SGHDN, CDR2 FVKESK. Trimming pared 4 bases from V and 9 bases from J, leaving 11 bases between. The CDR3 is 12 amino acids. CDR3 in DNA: TGTGCCAGCAGCCCCCGGGGGTGGACGCAGTATTTT. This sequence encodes CASSPRGWTQYF.

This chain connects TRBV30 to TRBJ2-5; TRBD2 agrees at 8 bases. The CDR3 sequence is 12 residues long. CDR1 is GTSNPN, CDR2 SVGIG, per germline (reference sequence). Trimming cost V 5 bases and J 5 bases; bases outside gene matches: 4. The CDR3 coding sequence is TGTGCCTGGGCGTCGGGGGGGGAGACCCAGTACTTC. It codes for CAWASGGETQYF.

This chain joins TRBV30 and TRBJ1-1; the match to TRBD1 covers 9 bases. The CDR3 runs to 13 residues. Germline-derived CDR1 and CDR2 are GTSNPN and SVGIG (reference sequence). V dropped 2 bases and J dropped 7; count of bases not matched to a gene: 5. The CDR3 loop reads CAWSMGQGLEAFF. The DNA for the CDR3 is TGTGCCTGGAGTATGGGACAGGGACTTGAAGCTTTCTTT.

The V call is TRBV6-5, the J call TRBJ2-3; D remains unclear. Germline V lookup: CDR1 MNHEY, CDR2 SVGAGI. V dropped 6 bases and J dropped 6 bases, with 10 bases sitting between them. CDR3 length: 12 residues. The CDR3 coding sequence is TGTGCCAGCAGCTCCAGAGCGGATACGCAGTATTTT. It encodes CASSSRADTQYF.

The CDR3 here is CATSISSISNQPQHF. The CDR3 nucleotides are TGTGCCACCAGCATATCGAGTATTAGCAATCAGCCCCAGCATTTT. The chain couples TRBV15 to TRBJ1-5, with no clear D. CDR3 length: 15 residues. Germline V gene lookup returns CDR1 LNHNV and CDR2 YYDKDF (reference sequence). V was trimmed by 4 bases and J by 0 bases, leaving 10 bases between them. Complete variable domain (other parts from reference TRBV15 and TRBJ1-5): DAMVIQNPRYQVTQFGKPVTLSCSQTLNHNVMYWYQQKSSQAPKLLFHYYDKDFNNEADTPDNFQSRRPNTSFCFLDIRSPGLGDTAMYLCATSISSISNQPQHFGDGTRLSIL.

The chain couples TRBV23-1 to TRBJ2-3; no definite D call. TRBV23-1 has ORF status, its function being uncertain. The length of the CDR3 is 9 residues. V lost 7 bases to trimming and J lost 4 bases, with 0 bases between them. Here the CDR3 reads CASTDTQYF. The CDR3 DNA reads TGCGCCAGCACAGATACGCAGTATTTT.

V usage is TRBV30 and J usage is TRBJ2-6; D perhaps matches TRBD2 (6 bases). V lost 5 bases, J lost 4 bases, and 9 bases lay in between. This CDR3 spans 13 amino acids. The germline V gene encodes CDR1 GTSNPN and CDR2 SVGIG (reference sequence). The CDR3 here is CAWGRSGANVLTF. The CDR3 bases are TGTGCCTGGGGGAGGTCCGGGGCCAACGTCCTGACTTTC. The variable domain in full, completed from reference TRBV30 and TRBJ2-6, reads SQTIHQWPATLVQPVGSPLSLECTVEGTSNPNLYWYRQAAGRGLQLLFYSVGIGQISSEVPQNLSASRPQDRQFILSSKKLLLSDSGFYLCAWGRSGANVLTFGAGSRLTVL.

The CDR3: CASSYDVSGGSYEQYF. The CDR3 coding sequence is TGTGCCAGCAGTTACGATGTCAGCGGGGGTTCCTACGAGCAGTACTTC. This chain connects TRBV6-6 to TRBJ2-7; 8 nucleotides match TRBD2. The CDR3 sequence is 16 residues long. V shed 2 bases, J shed 1 base, and the junction held 7 bases outside the gene matches. Germline CDR1 and CDR2: MNHNY and SVGAGI (reference sequence).

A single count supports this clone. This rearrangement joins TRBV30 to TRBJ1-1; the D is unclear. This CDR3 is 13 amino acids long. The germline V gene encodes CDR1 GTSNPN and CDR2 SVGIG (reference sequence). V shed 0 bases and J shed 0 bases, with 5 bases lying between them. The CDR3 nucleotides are TGTGCCTGGAGTGTTGGCATGAACACTGAAGCTTTCTTT. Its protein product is CAWSVGMNTEAFF.

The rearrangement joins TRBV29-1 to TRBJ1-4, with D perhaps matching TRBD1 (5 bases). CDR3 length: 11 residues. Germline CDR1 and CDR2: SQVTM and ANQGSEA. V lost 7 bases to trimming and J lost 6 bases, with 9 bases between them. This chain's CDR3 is CSARRDEKLFF. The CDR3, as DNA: TGCAGCGCCCGCAGGGATGAAAAACTGTTTTTT.